A single sample is the source of the 29 T cell receptor beta chains below, sequenced in a study of patients and donors after allogeneic stem cell transplantation. MiXCR, run by TCRdb on the RT-PCR reads, gives a single entry per CDR3 protein. The sample lists about 960,000 distinct CDR3 sequences, roughly 18% seen once, with 6% in the top ten. The sample taken for sequencing was blood, either unsorted or a sorted T cell fraction (not recorded which). The receptors were gathered from a human donor who was either an allogeneic HSCT recipient or a stem cell or donor lymphocyte infusion donor (not recorded which). It is not recorded whose cells these are; they may come from a transplant donor.

This clonotype has more than one count but fewer than ten. V and J are TRBV27 and TRBJ2-3, with 7 nucleotides matching TRBD2. The CDR3 totals 15 residues. Per the germline V gene, CDR1 is MNHEY and CDR2 is SMNVEV (reference sequence). Trimming took 6 bases from V and 4 from J; bases not matched to a gene: 10. CDR3 coding DNA: TGTGCCAGCAGCCCACTTGCGGGGGTCCCAGATACGCAGTATTTT. Protein product: CASSPLAGVPDTQYF.

This clonotype was seen a few times. The chain recombines TRBV7-9 with TRBJ1-1; D unclear. V was cut by 6 bases and J by 8 bases, with 10 bases left in between. Germline-derived CDR1 and CDR2 are SEHNR and FQNEAQ (reference sequence). The length of the CDR3 is 11 residues. The CDR3 spells CASRSAEEAFF. In DNA form, the CDR3 reads TGTGCCAGCAGGTCAGCGGAGGAAGCTTTCTTT.

The V call is TRBV5-5, the J call TRBJ2-3; 8 positions agree with TRBD2. V lost 0 bases, J lost 3 bases, and 6 bases stayed unmatched. The CDR3 contains 16 residues. The germline CDR1 and CDR2 sequences are SGHKS and YYEKEE (reference sequence). The CDR3: CASSLAGGAPTDTQYF. DNA of the CDR3: TGTGCCAGCAGCTTGGCCGGGGGGGCCCCTACAGATACGCAGTATTTT.

This clonotype was seen only a few times. The chain has TRBV6-5 and TRBJ1-2, with no clear D. Looked up from germline, CDR1 is MNHEY and CDR2 is SVGAGI. This CDR3 has 15 amino acids. The V gene lost 0 bases and the J gene lost 4 bases, with 12 bases spanning the gap. The CDR3 protein is CASSYSGRRAYGYTF. As DNA, the CDR3 is TGTGCCAGCAGTTACTCAGGCAGAAGGGCCTATGGCTACACCTTC.

This clonotype was seen a handful of times. This rearrangement joins TRBV5-1 to TRBJ2-3, with 7 nucleotides matching TRBD1. CDR3 length: 16 amino acids. With 4 bases clipped from V and 1 base from J, the junction kept 9 bases outside the gene matches. CDR1 and CDR2 from the germline V gene are SGHRS and YFSETQ. Here the CDR3 DNA reads TGCGCCAGCAGCCGTTCGACAGGGAAGGGCACAGATACGCAGTATTTT. This codes for CASSRSTGKGTDTQYF.

This clonotype came up a few times. The chain uses TRBV20-1 and TRBJ1-4, with TRBD1 as a possible D gene (6 bases). The CDR3 totals 14 residues. CDR1 and CDR2 from the germline V gene are DFQATT and SNEGSKA (reference sequence). V lost 6 bases and J lost 6, with 17 bases in between. For the CDR3, the DNA is TGCAGTGCCCCCATGGGCAGGGGCCATGAAAAACTGTTTTTT. Its protein product is CSAPMGRGHEKLFF.

This clonotype has just a few counts. This chain's CDR3 is CATSDPTTANYGYTF. The CDR3 DNA reads TGTGCCACCAGTGATCCAACGACAGCTAACTATGGCTACACCTTC. The V and J genes are TRBV24-1 and TRBJ1-2; possible D gene TRBD1, 5 bases. The V gene lost 3 bases and the J gene lost 0 bases, with 10 bases spanning the gap. Germline CDR1 KGHDR, CDR2 SFDVKD. The CDR3 runs to 15 residues.

This clonotype has a handful of counts. The chain carries TRBV20-1 and TRBJ2-7, with D possibly matching TRBD2 (5 bases). CDR1 and CDR2 from the germline V gene are DFQATT and SNEGSKA (reference sequence). The CDR3 length is 14 residues. V was cut by 0 bases and J by 4 bases, with 13 bases left in between. The CDR3 nucleotides are TGCAGTGCTAGAGATCATCGGACTTCGTACGAGCAGTACTTC. Translated: CSARDHRTSYEQYF.

The sample holds many counts of this clonotype. The chain uses TRBV24-1 and TRBJ1-6; 11 bases align to TRBD1. This CDR3 spans 17 amino acids. J lost 7 bases, V lost 4 bases, and 8 bases had no gene match. Germline loops: CDR1 KGHDR, CDR2 SFDVKD. The CDR3 coding sequence is TGTGCCACCAGTGACCCTCGGACAGGGGGCAGGAATTCACCCCTCCACTTT. It translates to CATSDPRTGGRNSPLHF.

J is TRBJ2-1 and V is TRBV3-1, with D hard to call. The germline gives CDR1 LGHDT, CDR2 YNNKEL (reference sequence). This CDR3 comprises 12 residues. V dropped 1 base and J dropped 10 bases, with 8 bases sitting between them. The CDR3 nucleotides are TGTGCCAGCAGCCAAGTGATGCACGAGCAGTTCTTC. It yields the protein CASSQVMHEQFF.

This clonotype was seen a handful of times. The V call is TRBV24-1, the J call TRBJ2-3; the match to TRBD1 covers 7 bases. CDR1 KGHDR and CDR2 SFDVKD come from the germline V gene. J lost 4 bases, V lost 4 bases, and 4 bases had no gene match. The CDR3 loop spans 14 amino acids. CDR3 DNA: TGTGCCACCAGTGACCTAGGACAGGCAGATACGCAGTATTTT. Its protein product is CATSDLGQADTQYF.

In its sample, this clonotype was seen a few times. The chain recombines TRBV6-6 with TRBJ2-3; a weak D match, TRBD2 (5 bases). V lost 8 bases and J lost 4, with 13 bases in between. This CDR3 comprises 13 residues. Germline values: CDR1 MNHNY, CDR2 SVGAGI (reference sequence). The CDR3 DNA reads TGTGCCAGCGGAGGAGTAGCCTCAGATACGCAGTATTTT. It encodes CASGGVASDTQYF.

The chain links TRBV12-3 or TRBV12-4 to TRBJ1-2; D unresolved. Trimming shortened V by 10 bases and J by 4 bases, and 10 bases separated the two germline ends. CDR3 size: 11 residues. The CDR3 reads CAIQRGYGYTF. CDR3 in DNA: TGTGCCATACAACGTGGCTATGGCTACACCTTC.

The V call is TRBV7-7, the J call TRBJ2-1; TRBD2 agrees at 10 bases. Losses at the gene ends were 5 bases for V and 9 bases for J; bases not matched to a gene: 7. Germline loops: CDR1 SSHAT, CDR2 FNYEAQ (reference sequence). This CDR3 is built from 14 residues. The CDR3 spells CASSQGLAESEQFF. CDR3 sequence (DNA): TGTGCCAGCAGCCAAGGACTAGCGGAAAGTGAGCAGTTCTTC.

This clonotype was counted only a few times. The V call is TRBV11-3, the J call TRBJ2-1; D unresolved. Looked up from germline, CDR1 is SGHNT and CDR2 is YENEEA. The CDR3 has 13 residues. The V and J ends lost 4 bases and 7 bases respectively, with 11 bases between them. As DNA, the CDR3 is TGTGCCAGCAGCTCCAACCTTTGGAATGAGCAGTTCTTC. It yields the protein CASSSNLWNEQFF.

The rearrangement joins TRBV7-3 to TRBJ2-7, with D perhaps matching TRBD2 (6 bases). V was trimmed by 5 bases and J by 2 bases, leaving 16 bases between them. Germline CDR1 SGHTA, CDR2 FQGTGA. This CDR3 contains 15 residues. CDR3 residues: CASSANGGPAYEQYF. DNA of the CDR3: TGTGCCAGCAGCGCCAACGGGGGACCCGCCTACGAGCAGTACTTC.

This clonotype has only a few counts. The V call is TRBV18, the J call TRBJ1-1; D unresolved. V lost 3 bases and J lost 0, with 14 bases in between. CDR3 length equals 16 residues. CDR1 is KGHSH and CDR2 is LQKENI in the germline V gene. CDR3 coding DNA: TGTGCCAGCTCACCTATCGGGGATTCGATGAACACTGAAGCTTTCTTT. Translated, it gives CASSPIGDSMNTEAFF.

This clonotype was seen a single time. CDR3 bases: TGCAGTAGTGCTAGGGGCCAGTTTAATGAAAAACTGTTTTTT. Translation: CSSARGQFNEKLFF. The chain links TRBV20-1 to TRBJ1-4; TRBD1 might be the D (5 bases). The V and J ends lost 8 bases and 4 bases respectively, with 17 bases between them. The CDR3 length is 14 residues. In germline, CDR1 is DFQATT, CDR2 SNEGSKA (reference sequence).

The chain links TRBV12-5 to TRBJ1-1, with D unclear. Germline CDR1 and CDR2: LGHNT and FRNRAP. V was pared by 5 bases and J by 3 bases, with 16 bases between. There are 15 residues in the CDR3. The DNA of the CDR3 is TGTGCTAGTGGTCCCCAGGCGGGCAGCGACACTGAAGCTTTCTTT. Translated: CASGPQAGSDTEAFF.

The chain joins TRBV2 to TRBJ1-1; possibly TRBD1 for D (5 bases). Germline V gives CDR1 SNHLY, CDR2 FYNNEI. The CDR3 covers 13 residues. Trimming cost V 6 bases and J 6 bases, with 14 bases left between them. CDR3 sequence reads: CASRRQTGAEAFF. The CDR3, as DNA: TGTGCCAGCAGGAGACAGACTGGGGCTGAAGCTTTCTTT.

This clonotype was seen a handful of times. The chain has TRBV12-3 or TRBV12-4 and TRBJ2-3, with D tentatively TRBD2 (5 bases). The CDR3 sequence is 13 residues long. Trimming cost V 8 bases and J 7 bases, with 16 bases left between them. The CDR3 sequence: CASLGDLANTQYF. In DNA, the CDR3 is TGTGCCAGCCTCGGGGATTTAGCAAATACGCAGTATTTT.

This clonotype was picked up a small number of times. The chain carries TRBV5-5 and TRBJ2-2; 7 positions agree with TRBD1. This CDR3 has 16 amino acids. Germline V gives CDR1 SGHKS, CDR2 YYEKEE (reference sequence). The V and J ends lost 0 bases and 0 bases, in that order; junction bases with no gene match: 2. The CDR3 loop reads CASSLVRGPNTGELFF. In DNA form, the CDR3 reads TGTGCCAGCAGCTTGGTAAGGGGGCCGAACACCGGGGAGCTGTTTTTT.

The J gene is TRBJ2-1, the V gene TRBV4-2; a weak D match, TRBD2 (6 bases). From germline, CDR1 is LGHNA and CDR2 YNFKEQ. This CDR3 has 15 amino acids. Trimming took off 1 base at V and 7 bases at J, with 14 bases between the two ends. CDR3 region: CASSQAGEGRNEQFF. The CDR3 DNA reads as TGTGCCAGCAGCCAAGCGGGAGAGGGGAGAAATGAGCAGTTCTTC.

The rearrangement links TRBV28 to TRBJ2-1; D is uncertain. This CDR3 comprises 12 residues. Germline V CDR1 and CDR2: MDHEN, SYDVKM. V lost 6 bases and J lost 8, with 11 bases in between. The CDR3 spells CASRESIHEQFF. In DNA form, the CDR3 reads TGTGCCAGCAGGGAGAGTATCCATGAGCAGTTCTTC.

This clonotype was observed a handful of times. This chain joins TRBV20-1 and TRBJ1-6, with a tentative D call TRBD1 (6 bases). V was pared by 1 base and J by 0 bases, with 16 bases between. The length of the CDR3 is 18 residues. Germline V CDR1 and CDR2: DFQATT, SNEGSKA (reference sequence). For the CDR3, the DNA is TGCAGTGCTAGAGGCAAGGGGGGGGCAAGCTCCTATAATTCACCCCTCCACTTT. This gives the protein CSARGKGGASSYNSPLHF.

This clonotype was recorded a few times. The rearrangement joins TRBV9 to TRBJ1-1; D gene ambiguous. The germline gives CDR1 SGDLS, CDR2 YYNGEE. Trimming took 4 bases from V and 1 from J, leaving 14 bases between them. The CDR3 is 15 residues long. CDR3 in amino acids: CASSLLGVGNTEAFF. For the CDR3, the DNA is TGTGCCAGCAGCCTCTTGGGAGTGGGGAACACTGAAGCTTTCTTT.

The V gene is TRBV3-1, the J gene TRBJ2-1; D is uncertain. CDR1 and CDR2 (germline): LGHDT, YNNKEL (reference sequence). V lost 2 bases and J 9 bases, leaving 20 bases between the germline ends. The length of the CDR3 is 16 residues. CDR3: CASSQSFGASFFEQFF. In DNA, the CDR3 is TGTGCCAGCAGCCAAAGTTTCGGAGCATCGTTTTTTGAGCAGTTCTTC.

This clonotype showed up just a few times. V usage is TRBV29-1 and J usage is TRBJ2-5, with no clear D. Trimming left V 7 bases short and J 5 bases short, with 14 bases between. Germline V gene data show CDR1 as SQVTM and CDR2 as ANQGSEA. CDR3 length: 12 residues. CDR3 region: CSARLPGETQYF. The CDR3 DNA reads as TGCAGCGCAAGACTCCCTGGGGAGACCCAGTACTTC. Filled out from reference TRBV29-1 and TRBJ2-5, the complete variable domain reads SAVISQKPSRDICQRGTSLTIQCQVDSQVTMMFWYRQQPGQSLTLIATANQGSEATYESGFVIDKFPISRPNLTFSTLTVSNMSPEDSSIYLCSARLPGETQYFGPGTRLLVL.

In its sample, this clonotype was seen many times. The chain is built from TRBV6-1 and TRBJ2-5; TRBD1 aligns across 9 bases. Per germline, CDR1 MNHNS and CDR2 SASEGT. CDR3 length: 15 residues. The V segment lost 7 bases and the J segment 5 bases; nucleotides outside the gene matches: 11. DNA for the CDR3: TGTGCCAGCACTACGGGACAGGGTCTTTTGGAGACCCAGTACTTC. Protein: CASTTGQGLLETQYF.